Each of the 5 T cell receptor beta chains below was sequenced from the same sample in a study of CD8 T cells in ankylosing spondylitis. TCRdb passed the 5' RACE reads through MiXCR, listing each CDR3 protein once. The sample includes over 25,000 distinct CDR3 sequences, 6.5% to 9% of them seen just once. Sequencing was done on a sample of blood. These receptors came from a male donor with ankylosing spondylitis or in good health (not recorded which).

This clonotype was recorded at least ten times. The chain couples TRBV9 to TRBJ1-5, with D perhaps matching TRBD1 (6 bases). The ends were cut back, 4 bases at V and 5 bases at J, with 16 bases in the middle. CDR1 and CDR2 from the germline V gene are SGDLS and YYNGEE. The CDR3 consists of 15 residues. The CDR3 DNA follows: TGTGCCAGCAGCTCAAGGGGGGGCTTGGATCAGCCCCAGCATTTT. This codes for CASSSRGGLDQPQHF.

The chain carries TRBV9 and TRBJ2-3; D is perhaps TRBD2 (6 bases). Looked up from germline, CDR1 is SGDLS and CDR2 is YYNGEE. Trimming shortened V by 3 bases and J by 0 bases, and 8 bases separated the two germline ends. The CDR3 has 14 residues. The CDR3 protein is CASSAGLSTDTQYF. In DNA, the CDR3 is TGTGCCAGCAGCGCGGGACTTAGCACAGATACGCAGTATTTT.

This clonotype was seen more than once but under ten times. V and J are TRBV20-1 and TRBJ1-2; D is ambiguous. Germline CDR1 and CDR2: DFQATT and SNEGSKA (reference sequence). The V end lost 7 bases, the J end lost 2 bases, and 11 bases lay between the germline ends. The CDR3 consists of 12 residues. The CDR3 coding sequence is TGCAGTGGAATAGGCAGGAACTATGGCTACACCTTC. This translates into CSGIGRNYGYTF.

The chain links TRBV19 to TRBJ1-4; 10 nucleotides line up with TRBD1. Trimming took 7 bases from V and 6 from J; bases not matched to a gene: 5. Germline CDR1 and CDR2: LNHDA and SQIVND (reference sequence). CDR3 length equals 14 residues. CDR3 sequence: CASKMTGGDEKLFF. The CDR3 nucleotides are TGTGCCAGTAAGATGACAGGGGGCGATGAAAAACTGTTTTTT.

This chain links TRBV12-3 or TRBV12-4 with TRBJ1-1; D gene uncertain. The germline V and J ends were trimmed by 6 bases and 7 bases, with 15 bases remaining between them. CDR3 length: 13 amino acids. CDR3 nucleotide sequence: TGTGCCAGCAGCTCCCCCTTAGGCATTGAAGCTTTCTTT. Amino acid sequence: CASSSPLGIEAFF.